This is a list of T cell receptor beta chains from one sample in a study of cytomegalovirus exposure and HLA in healthy donors. Using immunoSEQ multiplex PCR, the repertoire was profiled, and TCRdb retains in-frame clones only, with some absent. The sample lists 150,000 to 200,000 clones; almost 85% were seen once. Sequencing input: PBMCs. The receptors originated from a woman aged 45-65 years in good health and CMV-seronegative. CDR3s include the opening cysteine and the closing phenylalanine or tryptophan. The D gene is left open where the match is weak. Size tells how often a clone was seen (once, few, many) or the class of an expanded clone, and some rows leave it out.

>-|TRBJ1-5|-|TRBV27
TGTGCCAGCAGTTTTTCGGGGGGCGGTCAGCCCCAGCATTTT
CASSFSGGGQPQHF
>-|TRBJ2-1|few|TRBV19
TGTGCCAGTAGTATAGGTCTCTATGAGCAGTTCTTC
CASSIGLYEQFF
>TRBD2|TRBJ2-7|few|TRBV5-5
TGTGCCAGCAGCTTGTCGCTAGCGGGCTCCTACGAGCAGTACTTC
CASSLSLAGSYEQYF
>-|TRBJ1-4|-|TRBV5-4
TGTGCCAGCAGCTCCTCCATAAGGAGACGGGAGGAAAAACTGTTTTTT
CASSSSIRRREEKLFF
>TRBD1|TRBJ2-3|-|TRBV13
TGTGCCAGCAAAACCATTCTCGGACAGGGTTTCACAGATACGCAGTATTTT
CASKTILGQGFTDTQYF
>-|TRBJ2-2|-|TRBV7-8
TGTGCCAGCAGCATCCATCATGCGAACACCGGGGAGCTGTTTTTT
CASSIHHANTGELFF
>-|TRBJ1-1|-|TRBV2
TGTGCCAGCAGTGAACGGAGGGGATCGGGCACTGAAGCTTTCTTT
CASSERRGSGTEAFF
>TRBD2|TRBJ2-7|-|TRBV7-9
TGTGCCAGCAGCTCGCCCGGGAGGGCTAGCGGAACTAACGAGCAGTACTTC
CASSSPGRASGTNEQYF
>TRBD2|TRBJ2-1|-|TRBV6-4
TGTGCCATTCCGGGACTAGGGCTCCATGAGCAGTTCTTC
CAIPGLGLHEQFF
>TRBD1|TRBJ1-5|-|TRBV28
TGTGCCAGCAGTTTCCCAGGGGGAAATAGCAATCAGCCCCAGCATTTT
CASSFPGGNSNQPQHF
>TRBD2|TRBJ2-1|-|TRBV6-4
TGTGCCAGCAGTATAGGACTAGTGCGGTCCCCGGGGAATGAGCAGTTCTTC
CASSIGLVRSPGNEQFF
>TRBD2|TRBJ2-1|-|TRBV5-1
TGCGCCAGCAGCTTGGCCGGGGGGGAGGGCCTAAATGAGCAGTTCTTC
CASSLAGGEGLNEQFF
>-|TRBJ2-7|-|TRBV18
TGTGCCAGCTCACCACTCCCTCCGGTTGAAGTAGTCTACGAGCAGTACTTC
CASSPLPPVEVVYEQYF